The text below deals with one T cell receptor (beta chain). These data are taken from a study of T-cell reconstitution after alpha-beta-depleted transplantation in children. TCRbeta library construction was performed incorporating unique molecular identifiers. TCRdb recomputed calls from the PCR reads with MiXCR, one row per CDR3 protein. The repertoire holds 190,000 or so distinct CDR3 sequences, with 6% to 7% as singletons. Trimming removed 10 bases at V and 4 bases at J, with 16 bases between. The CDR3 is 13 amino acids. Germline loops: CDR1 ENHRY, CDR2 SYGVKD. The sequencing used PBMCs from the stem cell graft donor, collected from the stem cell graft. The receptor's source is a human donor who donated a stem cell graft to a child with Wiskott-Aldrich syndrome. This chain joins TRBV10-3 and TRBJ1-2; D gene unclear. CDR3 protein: CATHSPHAYGYTF. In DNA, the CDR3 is TGTGCCACCCACTCGCCCCATGCCTATGGCTACACCTTC.